This TCR beta chain appears in the sequencing data of a study of blood T cell repertoires in COVID-19. Study context: The United States, Italy and Spain provided the acute and convalescent COVID-19 samples. Sources were T cells, B-cell-depleted T cells, or PBMCs; the material itself was cDNA or gDNA.

Authors' data handling: By means of reference gene primer amplification, nucleated cell counts were estimated. Assay used: immunoSEQ multiplex PCR; TCRdb lists only in-frame clones, some missing. V, J and clone size are those of that table, while D and trimming were read from the DNA. This sample carries nearly 55,000 clones, around 90% of them seen once, and the ten largest clones take approximately 7.6%. Germline lookup yields CDR1 SNHLY and CDR2 FYNNEI. After removal of 7 bases from V and 0 bases from J, the junction contained 8 bases not matched to a gene. The CDR3 is 15 residues long. This clonotype originated in a woman aged 55-69 years with active or convalescent COVID-19. Material for sequencing was peripheral blood. The V and J genes are TRBV2 and TRBJ2-5, with 7 bases identical to TRBD1. The CDR3 region has the DNA TGTGCCAGCAAATTTGACAGGGCGTACCAAGAGACCCAGTACTTC. Translated, it gives CASKFDRAYQETQYF.